The rows below give T cell receptor beta chains drawn from one sample of a study of T cell repertoires and HLA-DP antigens. Their specific antigens are unknown. Clones were read by immunoSEQ multiplex PCR, and TCRdb kept only the in-frame ones, dropping some. The data contain fewer than 75,000 clones, around 80% of them singletons. Sequencing was carried out using CD4+ T cells from PBMCs. These receptors were obtained from a man in his fifties or sixties in good health and CMV-seronegative. The CDR3 runs from the conserved cysteine through the conserved F or W. D genes are given only for firm matches. Not all rows give a size; the values are once, few, many and, for expanded clones, a class.

d_call	v_call	clone_size	j_call	cdr3_aa	cdr3_nt
NA	TRBV18	NA	TRBJ1-1	CASSPLGQLEAFF	TGTGCCAGCTCACCTCTTGGACAGCTTGAAGCTTTCTTT
NA	TRBV10-2	NA	TRBJ1-2	CASSQGDRGYTF	TGCGCCAGCAGCCAGGGTGACCGTGGCTACACCTTC
NA	TRBV5-8	NA	TRBJ2-7	CASSSPLGAGPYEQYF	TGTGCCAGCAGCTCGCCCCTGGGGGCAGGTCCCTACGAGCAGTACTTC
NA	TRBV5-1	NA	TRBJ1-4	CASSLRGQGTNEKLFF	TGCGCCAGCAGCTTGCGGGGGCAGGGAACTAATGAAAAACTGTTTTTT
NA	TRBV2	NA	TRBJ1-1	CASTGGLNTEAFF	TGTGCCAGCACGGGGGGGCTCAACACTGAAGCTTTCTTT
TRBD2	TRBV5-4	NA	TRBJ2-1	CASSYDGGYYNEQFF	TGTGCCAGCAGCTATGACGGGGGGTATTACAATGAGCAGTTCTTC
NA	TRBV19	NA	TRBJ2-5	CASSFRGARQETQYF	TGTGCCAGTAGCTTCCGGGGGGCAAGGCAAGAGACCCAGTACTTC
NA	TRBV7-2	few	TRBJ1-6	CASGGGGGPNSPLHF	TGTGCCAGCGGTGGGGGCGGGGGCCCTAATTCACCCCTCCACTTT
TRBD1	TRBV6-5	NA	TRBJ1-6	CASSGQGLGSPLHF	TGTGCCAGCAGTGGACAGGGGTTGGGTTCACCCCTCCACTTT
NA	TRBV27	few	TRBJ1-2	CASRGAKGGYTF	TGTGCCAGCAGAGGCGCAAAGGGTGGCTACACCTTC
NA	TRBV5-4	NA	TRBJ1-5	CASSLAGGQPQHF	TGTGCCAGCAGCTTGGCTGGGGGCCAGCCCCAGCATTTT
NA	TRBV4-1	NA	TRBJ1-2	CASSQPAGVDYGYTF	TGCGCCAGCAGCCAACCTGCGGGGGTGGACTATGGCTACACCTTC
NA	TRBV7-8	NA	TRBJ1-2	CASSSFWGGYTF	TGTGCCAGCAGCTCGTTTTGGGGAGGCTACACCTTC
NA	TRBV6-6	once	TRBJ1-1	CASSYSAQHTEAFF	TGTGCCAGCAGTTACTCGGCACAACACACTGAAGCTTTCTTT
TRBD2	TRBV6-6	NA	TRBJ2-4	CASSPGGKLNIQYF	TGTGCCAGCTCCCCCGGGGGGAAACTAAACATTCAGTACTTC
TRBD1	TRBV6-6	NA	TRBJ1-1	CASSRQGTEAFF	TGTGCCAGCAGTCGACAGGGGACTGAAGCTTTCTTT
TRBD1	TRBV7-7	NA	TRBJ2-2	CASSPGQGEGAGELFF	TGTGCCAGCAGCCCGGGACAGGGGGAAGGTGCCGGGGAGCTGTTTTTT
TRBD1	TRBV11-3	NA	TRBJ1-1	CASSRTGDGTEAFF	TGTGCCAGCAGCCGGACAGGGGACGGCACTGAAGCTTTCTTT
TRBD1	TRBV19	NA	TRBJ2-6	CASSIFGTGGSGANVLTF	TGTGCCAGTAGTATTTTCGGGACAGGTGGCTCTGGGGCCAACGTCCTGACTTTC
TRBD1	TRBV7-2	NA	TRBJ1-6	CASSLSPTGSSYNSPLHF	TGTGCCAGCAGCTTATCCCCGACAGGGAGCTCCTATAATTCACCCCTCCACTTT
NA	TRBV10-1	NA	TRBJ2-1	CASSETSSYNEQFF	TGCGCCAGCAGTGAGACTAGCTCCTACAATGAGCAGTTCTTC
NA	TRBV19	NA	TRBJ1-6	CASSISWSPLHF	TGTGCCAGTAGTATAAGTTGGTCACCCCTCCACTTT
NA	TRBV13	NA	TRBJ2-3	CASSLDGGGPDTQYF	TGTGCCAGCAGCTTAGACGGCGGGGGCCCAGATACGCAGTATTTT
NA	TRBV7-2	once	TRBJ2-2	CASSPSGLSTGELFF	TGTGCCAGCAGCCCAAGCGGGTTATCGACCGGGGAGCTGTTTTTT
NA	TRBV20-1	NA	TRBJ2-4	CSAPWGNIQYF	TGCAGTGCCCCCTGGGGGAACATTCAGTACTTC
TRBD1	TRBV27	NA	TRBJ1-6	CASSLTDRGSPLHF	TGTGCCAGCAGTTTAACGGACAGGGGTTCACCCCTCCACTTT
TRBD2	TRBV19	NA	TRBJ2-1	CASTDLAGDKNEQFF	TGTGCCAGTACCGATCTAGCGGGAGATAAAAATGAGCAGTTCTTC
NA	TRBV19	NA	TRBJ1-2	CASRNRGGSNYGYTF	TGTGCCAGTAGAAATCGGGGTGGGTCAAACTATGGCTACACCTTC
TRBD1	TRBV19	NA	TRBJ2-5	CASSRGTGEETQYF	TGTGCCAGTAGTAGAGGGACAGGGGAAGAGACCCAGTACTTC
TRBD1	TRBV11-3	NA	TRBJ2-7	CASSLRDSSYEQYF	TGTGCCAGCAGCCTCCGGGACAGCTCCTACGAGCAGTACTTC
NA	TRBV5-1	once	TRBJ2-2	CASSSSQGTGELFF	TGCGCCAGCAGCTCCTCTCAGGGAACCGGGGAGCTGTTTTTT
NA	TRBV6-1	NA	TRBJ2-7	CASSEPYEQYF	TGTGCCAGCAGTGAACCCTACGAGCAGTACTTC
NA	TRBV6-1	NA	TRBJ2-6	CATRYSGANVLTF	TGTGCCACCAGATACTCTGGGGCCAACGTCCTGACTTTC
NA	TRBV10-3	NA	TRBJ1-3	CAISLTGFGNTIYF	TGTGCCATCAGCCTTACAGGGTTCGGAAACACCATATATTTT
TRBD1	TRBV6-1	NA	TRBJ1-1	CASSDGTGAGGEAFF	TGTGCCAGCAGTGACGGGACAGGGGCCGGTGGTGAAGCTTTCTTT
TRBD1	TRBV29-1	NA	TRBJ1-3	CSVWTGGQAGNTIYF	TGCAGCGTCTGGACAGGGGGACAGGCTGGAAACACCATATATTTT